This T cell receptor (beta chain) was sequenced in a study of CD8 T cells in Susac syndrome. The CDR3 runs to 14 residues. Germline lookup yields CDR1 GTSNPN and CDR2 SVGIG (reference sequence). V lost 5 bases and J lost 7, with 20 bases in between. Reverse transcription of 0.5 to 1 ug RNA was performed with random hexamers. MiXCR was run by TCRdb on the immunoSEQ multiplex PCR reads, yielding one entry per CDR3 protein. The sample holds about 240,000 distinct CDR3 sequences, about 96% seen once. The rearrangement links TRBV30 to TRBJ2-5; D gene ambiguous. Source material: CD4+ T cells from PBMCs. This TCR was recovered from a human donor with Susac syndrome. The CDR3 loop reads CAWRNRLSSGTQYF. The CDR3 DNA sequence: TGTGCCTGGCGCAACCGCCTCTCAAGTGGGACCCAGTACTTC.